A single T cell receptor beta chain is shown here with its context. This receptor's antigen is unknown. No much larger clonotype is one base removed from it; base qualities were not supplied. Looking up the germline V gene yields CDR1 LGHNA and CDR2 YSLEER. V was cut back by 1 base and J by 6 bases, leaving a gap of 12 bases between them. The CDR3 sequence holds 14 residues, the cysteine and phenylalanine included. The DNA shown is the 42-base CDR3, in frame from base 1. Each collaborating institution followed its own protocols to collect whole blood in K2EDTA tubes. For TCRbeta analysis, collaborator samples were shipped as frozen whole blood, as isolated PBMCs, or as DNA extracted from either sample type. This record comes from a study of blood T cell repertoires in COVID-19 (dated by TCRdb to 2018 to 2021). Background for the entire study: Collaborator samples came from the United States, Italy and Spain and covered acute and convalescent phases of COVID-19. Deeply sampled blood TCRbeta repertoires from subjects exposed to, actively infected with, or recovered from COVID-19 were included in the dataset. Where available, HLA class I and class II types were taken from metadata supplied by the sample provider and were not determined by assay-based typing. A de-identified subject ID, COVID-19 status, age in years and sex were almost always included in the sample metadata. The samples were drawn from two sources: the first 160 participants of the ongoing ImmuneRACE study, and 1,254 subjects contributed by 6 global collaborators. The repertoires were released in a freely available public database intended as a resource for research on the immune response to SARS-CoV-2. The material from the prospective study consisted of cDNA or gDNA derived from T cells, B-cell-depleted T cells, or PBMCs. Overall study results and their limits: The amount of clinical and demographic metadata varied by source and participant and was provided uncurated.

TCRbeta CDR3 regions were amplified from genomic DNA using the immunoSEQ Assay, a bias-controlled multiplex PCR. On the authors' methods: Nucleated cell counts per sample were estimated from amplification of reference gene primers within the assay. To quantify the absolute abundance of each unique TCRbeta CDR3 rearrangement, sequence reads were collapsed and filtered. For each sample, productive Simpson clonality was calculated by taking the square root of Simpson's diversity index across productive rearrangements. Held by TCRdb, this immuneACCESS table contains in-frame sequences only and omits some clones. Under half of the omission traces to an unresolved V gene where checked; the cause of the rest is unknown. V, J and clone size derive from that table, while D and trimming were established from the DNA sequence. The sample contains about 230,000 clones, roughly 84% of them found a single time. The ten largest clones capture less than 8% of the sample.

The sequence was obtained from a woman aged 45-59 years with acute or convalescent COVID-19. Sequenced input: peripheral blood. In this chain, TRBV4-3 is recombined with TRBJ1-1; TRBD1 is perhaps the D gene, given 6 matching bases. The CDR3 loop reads CASSQVGQGSEAFF. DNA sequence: TGCGCCAGCAGCCAAGTGGGGCAGGGGTCTGAAGCTTTCTTT.